This passage covers 21 T cell receptor beta chains from one sample sequenced in a study of blood T cell repertoires in COVID-19. Repertoires were generated with immunoSEQ multiplex PCR, while TCRdb's copy carries only in-frame clones and drops some. The data show approximately 260,000 clones, approximately 87% seen once. The sequencing input was peripheral blood. The receptors were sampled from a man aged 55 to 69 who had recovered from COVID-19.

V gene TRBV4-1 combines with J gene TRBJ2-1; TRBD2 matches 9 bases. The CDR3 sequence is 19 residues long. V lost 1 base to trimming and J lost 1 base; unmatched junction nucleotides: 11. Germline V gene lookup returns CDR1 MGHRA and CDR2 YSYEKL. The CDR3 DNA follows: TGCGCCAGCAGCCAAGCCGGTCTTAGCGGGAGCGGATCCTACAATGAGCAGTTCTTC. Protein sequence: CASSQAGLSGSGSYNEQFF.

This chain uses TRBV7-9 with TRBJ2-5, with D possibly being TRBD2 (6 bases). The ends were cut back, 7 bases at V and 0 bases at J, with 12 bases in the middle. The CDR3 extends over 14 amino acids. CDR1 and CDR2 from the germline V gene are SEHNR and FQNEAQ (reference sequence). The CDR3 DNA reads TGTGCCAGCATCGGCGGGGTTTACCAAGAGACCCAGTACTTC. Translation gives CASIGGVYQETQYF.

The rearrangement uses TRBV19 and TRBJ1-1; TRBD1 matches 11 bases. Germline V lookup: CDR1 LNHDA, CDR2 SQIVND (reference sequence). Unmatched junction bases numbered 6, after V lost 5 bases and J lost 4 bases. CDR3 length: 15 residues. The CDR3 sequence is CASSAGGTGGTEAFF. In DNA form, the CDR3 reads TGTGCCAGTAGTGCCGGCGGGACAGGGGGCACTGAAGCTTTCTTT.

The rearrangement joins TRBV19 to TRBJ2-1; no firm D call. Trimming left V 0 bases short and J 9 bases short, with 9 bases between. This CDR3 contains 13 residues. CDR1 LNHDA and CDR2 SQIVND come from the germline V gene (reference sequence). The CDR3 here is CASSIDSPSEQFF. CDR3 coding DNA: TGTGCCAGTAGTATAGATTCCCCTAGTGAGCAGTTCTTC.

The J gene is TRBJ1-6, the V gene TRBV7-9; D possibly corresponds to TRBD1 (6 bases). Germline loops: CDR1 SEHNR, CDR2 FQNEAQ (reference sequence). The CDR3 contains 17 residues. V was pared by 4 bases and J by 0 bases, with 13 bases between. The CDR3 DNA is TGTGCCAGCAGCTCGGACAGCCTCAGCTCCTATAATTCACCCCTCCACTTT. It encodes CASSSDSLSSYNSPLHF.

The table lists this clone with a few counts. The chain is built from TRBV5-1 and TRBJ2-7; possibly TRBD1 for D (9 bases). The length of the CDR3 is 13 residues. The V and J ends lost 4 bases and 9 bases respectively, with 17 bases between them. Germline-derived CDR1 and CDR2 are SGHRS and YFSETQ. The CDR3 DNA reads TGCGCCAGCAGCCCACAGGGGGCGGGGGGGCAGTACTTC. Its protein is CASSPQGAGGQYF.

The gene calls are TRBV5-1 and TRBJ1-2; D is unclear. Per the germline V gene, CDR1 is SGHRS and CDR2 is YFSETQ. There are 13 residues in the CDR3. Trimming took off 1 base at V and 4 bases at J, with 8 bases between the two ends. The DNA for the CDR3 is TGCGCCAGCAGCTTGTCGGGAGGCTATGGCTACACCTTC. As protein: CASSLSGGYGYTF.

The V call is TRBV4-2, the J call TRBJ2-5; a weak D match, TRBD2 (7 bases). V was clipped by 1 base and J by 2 bases, with 14 bases between them. The length of the CDR3 is 16 residues. CDR1 is LGHNA, CDR2 YNFKEQ, per germline. Here the CDR3 DNA reads TGTGCCAGCAGCCAAGGAGGGGGGGGCGGGCAAGAGACCCAGTACTTC. As protein: CASSQGGGGGQETQYF.

The rearrangement uses TRBV7-2 and TRBJ2-6; tentative D call: TRBD1 (6 bases). This CDR3 comprises 16 residues. Between the trimmed V and J ends, which lost 2 bases and 2 bases, there was a span of 10 bases. CDR1 and CDR2 (germline): SGHTA, FQGNSA. The CDR3 spells CASSLSAGAGANVLTF. CDR3 in DNA: TGTGCCAGCAGCTTATCGGCAGGGGCTGGGGCCAACGTCCTGACTTTC.

This rearrangement joins TRBV29-1 to TRBJ2-3; D call uncertain. The germline CDR1 and CDR2 sequences are SQVTM and ANQGSEA. The germline V and J ends were trimmed by 0 bases and 2 bases, with 12 bases remaining between them. The CDR3 runs to 15 residues. CDR3 amino acids: CSVEEYSILTDTQYF. DNA of the CDR3: TGCAGCGTTGAAGAGTACTCAATCCTCACAGATACGCAGTATTTT.

The chain is built from TRBV19 and TRBJ2-3, with 11 bases matching TRBD1. Unmatched junction bases numbered 5, after V lost 3 bases and J lost 3 bases. The CDR3 totals 16 residues. Germline-derived CDR1 and CDR2 are LNHDA and SQIVND (reference sequence). This CDR3 reads CASSIGTGGTTDTQYF. DNA for the CDR3: TGTGCCAGTAGTATTGGGACAGGGGGTACTACAGATACGCAGTATTTT.

This rearrangement joins TRBV11-2 to TRBJ2-1, with D tentatively TRBD1 (5 bases). The germline gives CDR1 SGHAT, CDR2 FQNNGV. The CDR3 length is 13 residues. Between the trimmed V and J ends, which lost 5 bases and 4 bases, there was a span of 9 bases. This CDR3 is CASSTQGYNEQFF. The CDR3 DNA follows: TGTGCCAGCAGCACCCAGGGATACAATGAGCAGTTCTTC. The full variable domain, completed using reference TRBV11-2 and TRBJ2-1, is EAGVAQSPRYKIIEKRQSVAFWCNPISGHATLYWYQQILGQGPKLLIQFQNNGVVDDSQLPKDRFSAERLKGVDSTLKIQPAKLEDSAVYLCASSTQGYNEQFFGPGTRLTVL.

This chain links TRBV2 with TRBJ2-7; D perhaps matches TRBD2 (5 bases). The CDR3 loop spans 14 amino acids. Deletions cut 7 bases from V and 3 bases from J, with 16 bases between. Germline CDR1 is SNHLY and CDR2 is FYNNEI. The CDR3 sequence: CASTPAGIDYEQYF. DNA for the CDR3: TGTGCCAGCACCCCAGCCGGGATAGACTACGAGCAGTACTTC. The full variable domain, its missing parts supplied by reference TRBV2 and TRBJ2-7, is EPEVTQTPSHQVTQMGQEVILRCVPISNHLYFYWYRQILGQKVEFLVSFYNNEISEKSEIFDDQFSVERPDGSNFTLKIRSTKLEDSAMYFCASTPAGIDYEQYFGPGTRLTVT.

The rearrangement links TRBV29-1 to TRBJ2-5, with a tentative D call TRBD2 (5 bases). Germline V gene lookup returns CDR1 SQVTM and CDR2 ANQGSEA. Trimming shortened V by 1 base and J by 7 bases, and 16 bases separated the two germline ends. The CDR3 consists of 14 residues. CDR3 nucleotide sequence: TGCAGCGTTGAAGGTATATTAAGCGGCGGGACCCAGTACTTC. It translates to CSVEGILSGGTQYF.

The chain uses TRBV29-1 and TRBJ2-3; D perhaps matches TRBD2 (7 bases). This CDR3 spans 12 amino acids. Germline V lookup: CDR1 SQVTM, CDR2 ANQGSEA. Trimming took 5 bases from V and 6 from J, leaving 12 bases between them. In DNA, the CDR3 is TGCAGCGTTACCGGGGGGCCTGATACGCAGTATTTT. It codes for CSVTGGPDTQYF.

The chain joins TRBV9 to TRBJ1-4; D not resolved. CDR3 size: 13 residues. V was cut by 0 bases and J by 3 bases, with 3 bases left in between. Germline V gene sequence: CDR1 SGDLS, CDR2 YYNGEE. CDR3 sequence: CASSVGPNEKLFF. CDR3 nucleotide sequence: TGTGCCAGCAGCGTAGGGCCTAATGAAAAACTGTTTTTT.

The rearrangement joins TRBV2 to TRBJ2-1; 11 bases are shared with TRBD1. CDR1 SNHLY and CDR2 FYNNEI come from the germline V gene. This CDR3 comprises 13 residues. Unmatched junction bases numbered 7, after V lost 8 bases and J lost 10 bases. The CDR3 bases are TGTGCCAGCGGGGGACAGGGGGGTTTCGAGCAGTTCTTC. Translation: CASGGQGGFEQFF.

This sequence joins TRBV5-4 and TRBJ1-2; 8 nucleotides match TRBD1. The J segment lost 7 bases and the V segment lost 0 bases, leaving 5 bases of the junction unmatched. The CDR3 has 14 amino acids. Germline CDR1 SGHNT, CDR2 YYREEE (reference sequence). CDR3 DNA sequence: TGTGCCAGCAGCTTGGACCAGGGGGCGGGTGGCTACACCTTC. Translating it yields CASSLDQGAGGYTF.

The chain joins TRBV18 to TRBJ2-5; 9 bases align to TRBD2. This CDR3 is built from 15 residues. Unmatched junction bases numbered 2, after V lost 0 bases and J lost 3 bases. CDR1 and CDR2 (germline): KGHSH, LQKENI. The CDR3 bases are TGTGCCAGCTCACCACCGAGCGGGGGGAAAGAGACCCAGTACTTC. As protein: CASSPPSGGKETQYF.

V gene TRBV4-1 combines with J gene TRBJ1-6; TRBD1 is a possible D gene (5 bases). Germline-derived CDR1 and CDR2 are MGHRA and YSYEKL. This CDR3 has 15 amino acids. With 4 bases removed from V and 7 bases from J, the gap between germline ends came to 14 bases. The CDR3 is CASSPEGLMNSPLHF. CDR3 DNA sequence: TGCGCCAGCAGCCCCGAGGGACTGATGAATTCACCCCTCCACTTT.

J is TRBJ2-7 and V is TRBV5-6, with a weak D call TRBD2 (6 bases). This CDR3 region has 14 residues. The germline V gene has CDR1 SGHDT and CDR2 YYEEEE. V was shortened by 4 bases and J by 4 bases, with 15 bases between the two germline ends. DNA for the CDR3: TGTGCCAGCAGCGGGGACTTTGGCACATACGAGCAGTACTTC. It translates to CASSGDFGTYEQYF.